This T cell receptor (beta chain) originates from a study of T-cell memory formation after mild COVID-19. Study outcomes and limitations: The study found balanced CD4/CD8 in clones contracting day 15 to 85 and a CD4+ lean in later expanders. Cross-reactive memory apparently joined, as some responding clones appeared in pre-infection memory.

With constant-segment primers, 5'RACE yielded cDNA libraries of TCR alpha and TCR beta that carried sample barcodes and UMIs. MiXCR, applied by TCRdb to the 5' RACE reads, yields one record per CDR3 protein. The table includes fewer than 200,000 distinct CDR3 sequences, 15% to 20% detected once. This clonotype was observed a few times. Its antigen is as yet unknown. Germline assignment: CDR1 DFQATT and CDR2 SNEGSKA (reference sequence). The CDR3 length is 15 residues. Trimming cost V 6 bases and J 3 bases; bases outside gene matches: 7. The source material was PBMCs or a T cell subset sorted from them (not recorded which). The V and J genes are TRBV20-1 and TRBJ2-3; TRBD2 matches at 12 bases. The source of this sequence is a man aged 18 to 30 who had mild COVID-19 (a few samples of this study predate the infection). Cell type and time point are not known. This CDR3 reads CSAQRTSGETDTQYF. In DNA, the CDR3 is TGCAGTGCCCAAAGGACTAGCGGGGAGACAGATACGCAGTATTTT.